The clone carrying this T cell receptor beta chain was counted only a few times. The sample comes from a study of blood T cell repertoires in COVID-19. Turning to the study itself: Sites in the United States, Italy and Spain provided acute and convalescent COVID-19 samples.

Ages ranged from about 18 to 89 years, with residence in 24 US areas. Which cohort a participant joined came from the clinical history participants gave. J lost 5 bases, V lost 5 bases, and 7 bases had no gene match. Germline lookup yields CDR1 MNHEY and CDR2 SMNVEV (reference sequence). This CDR3 is 14 amino acids long. Authors' data handling: Amplification of reference gene primers was used by the study to estimate nucleated cell counts. The repertoire was sequenced with immunoSEQ multiplex PCR; TCRdb's copy has only in-frame clones and lacks some. V and J calls and clone size follow that table, whereas D and trimming were derived from the DNA. This sample has about 220,000 clones, with 82% found just once.

The chain joins TRBV27 to TRBJ1-1, with 8 bases lining up with TRBD1. Sequencing used PBMCs or T cells enriched from blood (not recorded which). This TCR was sampled from a woman aged 55-69 years who had recovered from COVID-19. CDR3 DNA: TGTGCCAGCAGTGTGGACAGGGTGAGGACTGAAGCTTTCTTT. Protein product: CASSVDRVRTEAFF.